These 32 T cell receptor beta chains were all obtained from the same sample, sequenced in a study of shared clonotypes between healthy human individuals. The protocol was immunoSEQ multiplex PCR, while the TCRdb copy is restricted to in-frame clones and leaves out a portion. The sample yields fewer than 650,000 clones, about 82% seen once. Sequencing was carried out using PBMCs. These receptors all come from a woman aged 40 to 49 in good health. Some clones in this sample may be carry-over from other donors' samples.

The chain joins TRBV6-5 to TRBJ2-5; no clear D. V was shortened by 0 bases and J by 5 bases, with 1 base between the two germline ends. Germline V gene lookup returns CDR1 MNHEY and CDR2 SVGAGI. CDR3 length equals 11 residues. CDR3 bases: TGTGCCAGCAGTTACTCCGAGACCCAGTACTTC. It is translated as CASSYSETQYF.

Here the CDR3 DNA reads TGTGCCAGCAGCCAAGATCGCAGCGGGGCTTACAAGCAGTTCTTC. Translating it yields CASSQDRSGAYKQFF. V gene TRBV4-2 combines with J gene TRBJ2-1; the match to TRBD2 covers 7 bases. Germline V CDR1 and CDR2: LGHNA, YNFKEQ. The ends lost 0 bases at V and 11 bases at J; junction bases unmatched: 10. The CDR3 contains 15 residues.

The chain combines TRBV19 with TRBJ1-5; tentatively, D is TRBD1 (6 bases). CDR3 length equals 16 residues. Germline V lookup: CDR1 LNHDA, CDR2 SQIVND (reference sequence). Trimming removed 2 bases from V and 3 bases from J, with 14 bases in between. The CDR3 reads CASSIIARGYNQPQHF. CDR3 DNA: TGTGCCAGTAGTATAATTGCGAGGGGGTACAATCAGCCCCAGCATTTT.

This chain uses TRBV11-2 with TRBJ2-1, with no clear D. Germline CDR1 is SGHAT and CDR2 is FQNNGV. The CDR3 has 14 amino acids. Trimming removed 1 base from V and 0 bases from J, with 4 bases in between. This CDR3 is CASSLVSSYNEQFF. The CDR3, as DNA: TGTGCCAGCAGCTTAGTCTCCTCCTACAATGAGCAGTTCTTC.

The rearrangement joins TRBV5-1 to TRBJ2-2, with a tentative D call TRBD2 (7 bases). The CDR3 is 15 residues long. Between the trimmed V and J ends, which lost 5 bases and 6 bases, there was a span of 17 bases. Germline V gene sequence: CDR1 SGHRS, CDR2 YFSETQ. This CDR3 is CASRFAGAKAGELFF. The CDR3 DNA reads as TGCGCCAGCAGATTTGCGGGGGCGAAGGCCGGGGAGCTGTTTTTT.

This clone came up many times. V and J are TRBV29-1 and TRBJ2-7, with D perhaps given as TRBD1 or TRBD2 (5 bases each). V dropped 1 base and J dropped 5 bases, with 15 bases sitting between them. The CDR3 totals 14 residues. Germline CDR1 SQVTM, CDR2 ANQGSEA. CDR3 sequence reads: CSVEAPGPRDEQYF. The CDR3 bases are TGCAGCGTTGAAGCCCCGGGGCCGCGGGACGAGCAGTACTTC.

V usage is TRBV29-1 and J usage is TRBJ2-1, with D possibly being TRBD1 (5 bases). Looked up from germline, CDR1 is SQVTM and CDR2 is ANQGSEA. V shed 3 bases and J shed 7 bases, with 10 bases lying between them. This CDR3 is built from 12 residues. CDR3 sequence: CSVELQENEQFF. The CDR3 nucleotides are TGCAGCGTTGAGCTACAGGAAAATGAGCAGTTCTTC.

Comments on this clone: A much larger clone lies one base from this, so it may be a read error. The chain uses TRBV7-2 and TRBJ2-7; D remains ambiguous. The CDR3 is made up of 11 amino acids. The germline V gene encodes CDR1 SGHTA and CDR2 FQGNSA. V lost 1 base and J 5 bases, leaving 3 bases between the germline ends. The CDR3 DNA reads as TGTGCCAGCAGCTTAGTGGACGAGCAGTACTTC. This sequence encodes CASSLVDEQYF.

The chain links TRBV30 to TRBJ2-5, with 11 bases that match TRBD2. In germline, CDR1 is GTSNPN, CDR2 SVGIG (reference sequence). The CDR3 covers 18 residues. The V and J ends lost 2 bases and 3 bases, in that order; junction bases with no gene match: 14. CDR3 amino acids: CAWSSLRTSGRSKETQYF. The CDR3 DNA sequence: TGTGCCTGGAGTTCTTTGAGAACTAGCGGGAGATCGAAAGAGACCCAGTACTTC.

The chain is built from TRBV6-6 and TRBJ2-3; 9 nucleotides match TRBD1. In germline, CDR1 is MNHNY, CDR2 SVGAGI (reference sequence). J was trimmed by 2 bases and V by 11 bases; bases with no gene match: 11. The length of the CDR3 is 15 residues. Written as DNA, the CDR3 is TGTGCCCTTGGGGACAGGGACTATAACACAGATACGCAGTATTTT. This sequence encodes CALGDRDYNTDTQYF.

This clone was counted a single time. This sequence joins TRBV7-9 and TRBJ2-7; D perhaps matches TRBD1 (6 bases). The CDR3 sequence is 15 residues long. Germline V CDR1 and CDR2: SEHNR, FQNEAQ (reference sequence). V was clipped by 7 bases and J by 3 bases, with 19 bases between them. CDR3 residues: CASIPPTGNLYEQYF. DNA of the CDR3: TGTGCCAGCATCCCCCCTACAGGGAACCTCTACGAGCAGTACTTC.

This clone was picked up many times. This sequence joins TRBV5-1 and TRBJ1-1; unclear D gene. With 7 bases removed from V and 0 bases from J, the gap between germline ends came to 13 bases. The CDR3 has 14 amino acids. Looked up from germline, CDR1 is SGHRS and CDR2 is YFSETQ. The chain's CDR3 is CASRRESMNTEAFF. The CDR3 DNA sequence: TGCGCCAGCCGAAGAGAGAGCATGAACACTGAAGCTTTCTTT.

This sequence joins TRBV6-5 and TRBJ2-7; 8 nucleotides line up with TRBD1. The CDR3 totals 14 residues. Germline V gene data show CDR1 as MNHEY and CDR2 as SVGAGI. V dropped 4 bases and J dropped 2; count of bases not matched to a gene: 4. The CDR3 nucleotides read TGTGCCAGCAGTTCGACAGGGGCCCCCTACGAGCAGTACTTC. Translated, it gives CASSSTGAPYEQYF.

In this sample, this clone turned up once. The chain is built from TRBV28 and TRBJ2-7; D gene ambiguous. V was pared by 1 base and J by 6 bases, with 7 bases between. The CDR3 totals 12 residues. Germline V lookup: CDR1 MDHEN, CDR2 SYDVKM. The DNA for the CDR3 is TGTGCCAGCAGTTTATATTGGGGCGAGCAGTACTTC. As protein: CASSLYWGEQYF.

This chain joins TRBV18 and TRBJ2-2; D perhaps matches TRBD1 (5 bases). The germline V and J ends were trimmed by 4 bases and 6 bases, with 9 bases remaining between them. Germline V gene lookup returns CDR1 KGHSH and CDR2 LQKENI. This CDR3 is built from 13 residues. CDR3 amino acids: CASSRSTAGELFF. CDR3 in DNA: TGTGCCAGCTCACGCTCGACAGCCGGGGAGCTGTTTTTT.

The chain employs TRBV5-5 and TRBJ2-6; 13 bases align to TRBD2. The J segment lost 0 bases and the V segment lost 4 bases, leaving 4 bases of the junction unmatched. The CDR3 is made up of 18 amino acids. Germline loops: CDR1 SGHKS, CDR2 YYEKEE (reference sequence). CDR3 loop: CASSPGLAGISGANVLTF. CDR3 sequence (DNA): TGTGCCAGCAGCCCGGGACTAGCGGGGATCTCTGGGGCCAACGTCCTGACTTTC.

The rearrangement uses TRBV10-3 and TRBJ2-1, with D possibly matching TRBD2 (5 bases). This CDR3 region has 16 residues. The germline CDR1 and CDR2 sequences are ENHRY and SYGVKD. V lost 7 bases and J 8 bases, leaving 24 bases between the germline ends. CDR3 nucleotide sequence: TGTGCCATCAAGGAAGACGGCCCGGGAACTTTCGATGAGCAGTTCTTC. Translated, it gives CAIKEDGPGTFDEQFF.

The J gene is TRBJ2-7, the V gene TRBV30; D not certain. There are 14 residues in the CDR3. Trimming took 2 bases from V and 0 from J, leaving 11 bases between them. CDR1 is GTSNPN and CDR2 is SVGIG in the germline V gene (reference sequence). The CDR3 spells CAWSKGLNSYEQYF. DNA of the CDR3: TGTGCCTGGAGTAAGGGCCTTAACTCCTACGAGCAGTACTTC. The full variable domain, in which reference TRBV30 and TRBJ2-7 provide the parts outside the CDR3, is SQTIHQWPATLVQPVGSPLSLECTVEGTSNPNLYWYRQAAGRGLQLLFYSVGIGQISSEVPQNLSASRPQDRQFILSSKKLLLSDSGFYLCAWSKGLNSYEQYFGPGTRLTVT.

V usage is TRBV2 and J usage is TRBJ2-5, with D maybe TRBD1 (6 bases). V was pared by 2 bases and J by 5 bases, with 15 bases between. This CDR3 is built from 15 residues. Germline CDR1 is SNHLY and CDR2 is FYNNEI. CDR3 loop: CASSEIGGWGETQYF. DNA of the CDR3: TGTGCCAGCAGTGAAATAGGGGGATGGGGCGAGACCCAGTACTTC. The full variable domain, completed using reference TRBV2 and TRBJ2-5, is EPEVTQTPSHQVTQMGQEVILRCVPISNHLYFYWYRQILGQKVEFLVSFYNNEISEKSEIFDDQFSVERPDGSNFTLKIRSTKLEDSAMYFCASSEIGGWGETQYFGPGTRLLVL.

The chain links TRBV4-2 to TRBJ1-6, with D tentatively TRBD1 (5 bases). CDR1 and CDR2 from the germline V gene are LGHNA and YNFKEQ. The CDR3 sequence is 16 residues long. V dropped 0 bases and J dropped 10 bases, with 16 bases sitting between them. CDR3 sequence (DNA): TGTGCCAGCAGCCAAGATAGGGGAGGAAAAGGCTCACCCCTCCACTTT. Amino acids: CASSQDRGGKGSPLHF.

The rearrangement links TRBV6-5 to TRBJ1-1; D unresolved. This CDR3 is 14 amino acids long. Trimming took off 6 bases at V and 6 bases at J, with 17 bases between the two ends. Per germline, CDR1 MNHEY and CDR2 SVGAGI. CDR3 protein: CASSPLQVSAEAFF. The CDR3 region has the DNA TGTGCCAGCAGCCCCCTCCAAGTTAGCGCTGAAGCTTTCTTT.

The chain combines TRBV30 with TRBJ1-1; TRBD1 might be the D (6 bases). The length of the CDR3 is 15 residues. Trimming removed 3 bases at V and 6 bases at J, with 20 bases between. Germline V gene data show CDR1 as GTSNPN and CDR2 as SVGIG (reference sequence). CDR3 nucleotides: TGTGCCTGGAGAAAATATAAGGCGACAGGAGCTGAAGCTTTCTTT. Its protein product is CAWRKYKATGAEAFF.

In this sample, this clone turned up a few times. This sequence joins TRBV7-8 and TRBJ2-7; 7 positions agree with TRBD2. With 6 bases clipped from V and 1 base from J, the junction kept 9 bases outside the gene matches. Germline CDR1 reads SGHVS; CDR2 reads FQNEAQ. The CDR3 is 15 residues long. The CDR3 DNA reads TGTGCCAGCAGACAAGGGCTAGCGGTGTCCTACGAGCAGTACTTC. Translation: CASRQGLAVSYEQYF. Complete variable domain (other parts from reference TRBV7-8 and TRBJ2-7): GAGVSQSPRYKVAKRGQDVALRCDPISGHVSLFWYQQALGQGPEFLTYFQNEAQLDKSGLPSDRFFAERPEGSVSTLKIQRTQQEDSAVYLCASRQGLAVSYEQYFGPGTRLTVT.

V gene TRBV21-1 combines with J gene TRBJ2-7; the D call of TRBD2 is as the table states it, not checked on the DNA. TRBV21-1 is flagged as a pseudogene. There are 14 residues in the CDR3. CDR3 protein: CASSNGLREFEQYF. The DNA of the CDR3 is TGTGCCAGCAGCAATGGTTTGCGGGAGTTCGAGCAGTACTTC.

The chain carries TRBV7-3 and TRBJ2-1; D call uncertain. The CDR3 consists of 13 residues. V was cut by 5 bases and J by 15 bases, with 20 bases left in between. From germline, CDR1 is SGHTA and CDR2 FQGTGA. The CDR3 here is CASSRLEVPPLFF. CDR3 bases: TGTGCCAGCAGCCGACTCGAGGTACCGCCTCTGTTCTTC.

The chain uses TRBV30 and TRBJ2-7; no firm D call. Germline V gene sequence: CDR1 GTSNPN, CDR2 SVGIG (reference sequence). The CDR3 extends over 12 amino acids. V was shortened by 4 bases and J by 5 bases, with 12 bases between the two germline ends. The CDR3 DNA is TGTGCCTGGATTGATCAGTTGAACGAGCAGTACTTC. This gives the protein CAWIDQLNEQYF.

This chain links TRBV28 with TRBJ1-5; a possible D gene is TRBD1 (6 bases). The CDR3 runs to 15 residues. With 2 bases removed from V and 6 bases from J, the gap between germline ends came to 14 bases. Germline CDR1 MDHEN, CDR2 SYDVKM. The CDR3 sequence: CASSLGGGVGQPQHF. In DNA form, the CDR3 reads TGTGCCAGCAGTTTAGGAGGGGGGGTAGGTCAGCCCCAGCATTTT.

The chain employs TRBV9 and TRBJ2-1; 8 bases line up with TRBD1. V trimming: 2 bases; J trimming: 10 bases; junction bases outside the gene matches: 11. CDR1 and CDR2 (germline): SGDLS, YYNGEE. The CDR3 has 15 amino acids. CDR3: CASSVMTGANLEQFF. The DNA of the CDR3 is TGTGCCAGCAGCGTTATGACAGGGGCAAACCTCGAGCAGTTCTTC.

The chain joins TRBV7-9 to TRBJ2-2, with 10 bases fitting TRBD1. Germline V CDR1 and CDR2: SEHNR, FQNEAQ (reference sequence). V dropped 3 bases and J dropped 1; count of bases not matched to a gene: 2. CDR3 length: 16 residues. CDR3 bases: TGTGCCAGCAGCTTCGACAGGGGGCGGAACACCGGGGAGCTGTTTTTT. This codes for CASSFDRGRNTGELFF.

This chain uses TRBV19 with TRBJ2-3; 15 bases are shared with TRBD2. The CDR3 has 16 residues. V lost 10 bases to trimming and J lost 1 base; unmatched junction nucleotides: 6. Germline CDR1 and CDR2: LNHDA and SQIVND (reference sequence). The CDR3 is CAIGLAGGPGTDTQYF. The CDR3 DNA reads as TGTGCCATCGGACTAGCGGGAGGGCCTGGCACAGATACGCAGTATTTT.

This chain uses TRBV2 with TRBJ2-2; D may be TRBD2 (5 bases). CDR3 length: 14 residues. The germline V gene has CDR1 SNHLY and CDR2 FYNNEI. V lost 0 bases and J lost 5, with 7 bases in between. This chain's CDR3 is CASSEARGTGELFF. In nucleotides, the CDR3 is TGTGCCAGCAGTGAAGCTAGAGGGACCGGGGAGCTGTTTTTT. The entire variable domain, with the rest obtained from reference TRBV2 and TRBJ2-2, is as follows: EPEVTQTPSHQVTQMGQEVILRCVPISNHLYFYWYRQILGQKVEFLVSFYNNEISEKSEIFDDQFSVERPDGSNFTLKIRSTKLEDSAMYFCASSEARGTGELFFGEGSRLTVL.

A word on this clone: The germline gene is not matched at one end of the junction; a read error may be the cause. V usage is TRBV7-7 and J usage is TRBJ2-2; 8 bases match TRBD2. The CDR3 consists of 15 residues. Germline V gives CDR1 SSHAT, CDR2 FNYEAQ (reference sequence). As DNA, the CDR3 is TGTGCTAGCAGCCAGGGACTAGCGAACACCGGGGAGCTGTTTTTT. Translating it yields CASSQGLANTGELFF.